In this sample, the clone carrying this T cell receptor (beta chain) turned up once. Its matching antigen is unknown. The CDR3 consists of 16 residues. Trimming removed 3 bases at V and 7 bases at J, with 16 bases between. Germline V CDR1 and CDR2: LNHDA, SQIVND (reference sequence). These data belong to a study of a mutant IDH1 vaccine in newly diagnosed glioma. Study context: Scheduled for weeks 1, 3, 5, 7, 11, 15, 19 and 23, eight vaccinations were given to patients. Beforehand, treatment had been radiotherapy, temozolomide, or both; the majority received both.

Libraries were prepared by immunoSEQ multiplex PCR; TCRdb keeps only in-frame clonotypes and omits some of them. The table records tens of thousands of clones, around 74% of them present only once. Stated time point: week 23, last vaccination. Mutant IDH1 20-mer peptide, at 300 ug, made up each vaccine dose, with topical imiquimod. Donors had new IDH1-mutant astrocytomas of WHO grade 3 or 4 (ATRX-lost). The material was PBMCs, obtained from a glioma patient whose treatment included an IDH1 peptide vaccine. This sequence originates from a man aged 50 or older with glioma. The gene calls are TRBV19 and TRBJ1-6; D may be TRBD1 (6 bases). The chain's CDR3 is CASSILGDISNSPLHF. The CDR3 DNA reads TGTGCCAGTAGTATCCTGGGGGACATTTCGAATTCACCCCTCCACTTT.